Below, 12 T cell receptor beta chains from the same sample are listed, as sequenced in a study of beta chain features in type 1 diabetes. TCRB transcripts that were expressed got sequenced, as all of the isolated RNA had been reverse transcribed. Libraries were prepared by immunoSEQ multiplex PCR; TCRdb keeps only in-frame clonotypes and omits some of them. In the table there are about 900,000 clones, about a sixth of which are singletons. The sample was naive CD4+ T cells from blood. All receptors derive from a woman aged 18-30 years in good health.

This clone was observed a few times. The chain uses TRBV7-8 and TRBJ2-1, with D unclear. Germline assignment: CDR1 SGHVS and CDR2 FQNEAQ. The CDR3 runs to 13 residues. Trimming shortened V by 6 bases and J by 0 bases, and 6 bases separated the two germline ends. The CDR3 is CASRKSSYNEQFF. The CDR3 DNA reads as TGTGCCAGCAGGAAGAGCTCCTACAATGAGCAGTTCTTC.

The J gene is TRBJ2-6, the V gene TRBV5-4; no firm D call. In germline, CDR1 is SGHNT, CDR2 YYREEE (reference sequence). The CDR3 has 14 residues. V was trimmed by 0 bases and J by 0 bases, leaving 1 base between them. The CDR3 sequence is CASSLVSGANVLTF. In DNA form, the CDR3 reads TGTGCCAGCAGCTTGGTCTCTGGGGCCAACGTCCTGACTTTC.

Only a few counts were recorded for this clone. This rearrangement joins TRBV14 to TRBJ2-5; no firm D call. The CDR3 totals 16 residues. Germline-derived CDR1 and CDR2 are SGHDN and FVKESK. Trimming removed 0 bases from V and 0 bases from J, with 11 bases in between. The CDR3 protein is CASSQEPYRYQETQYF. In DNA form, the CDR3 reads TGTGCCAGCAGCCAAGAGCCGTACAGATACCAAGAGACCCAGTACTTC.

This clone was seen a handful of times. The chain has TRBV19 and TRBJ2-4; a possible D gene is TRBD1 (6 bases). The V gene's germline CDR1 is LNHDA and CDR2 SQIVND (reference sequence). The CDR3 covers 15 residues. Trimming shortened V by 5 bases and J by 7 bases, and 18 bases separated the two germline ends. The CDR3: CASSPTGSGKNIQYF. The CDR3 nucleotides are TGTGCCAGTAGTCCTACAGGGTCCGGGAAGAACATTCAGTACTTC. Drawing the rest from reference TRBV19 and TRBJ2-4, the complete variable domain is DGGITQSPKYLFRKEGQNVTLSCEQNLNHDAMYWYRQDPGQGLRLIYYSQIVNDFQKGDIAEGYSVSREKKESFPLTVTSAQKNPTAFYLCASSPTGSGKNIQYFGAGTRLSVL.

This clone was observed a few times. The V call is TRBV5-5, the J call TRBJ2-5, with 9 bases fitting TRBD1. Germline values: CDR1 SGHKS, CDR2 YYEKEE (reference sequence). With V trimmed by 2 bases and J by 5 bases, 4 bases remained unmatched. This CDR3 region has 14 residues. CDR3 loop: CASSLPGTGETQYF. As DNA, the CDR3 is TGTGCCAGCAGCTTACCCGGGACAGGGGAGACCCAGTACTTC.

V and J are TRBV10-3 and TRBJ2-1; the D gene is possibly TRBD1 (6 bases). V lost 5 bases and J lost 8, with 7 bases in between. Germline loops: CDR1 ENHRY, CDR2 SYGVKD. The CDR3 spans 11 residues. CDR3 DNA sequence: TGTGCCATCAGTAACAGGGATGAGCAGTTCTTC. Residues: CAISNRDEQFF.

Concerning this clone itself: Other DNA sequences in the sample encode the same CDR3. CDR3 region: CASSVSVSSYNEQFF. The CDR3 region has the DNA TGTGCCAGCAGCGTCAGTGTCAGCTCCTACAATGAGCAGTTCTTC. The rearrangement links TRBV9 to TRBJ2-1; D gene unclear. The CDR3 loop spans 15 amino acids. Germline V gene lookup returns CDR1 SGDLS and CDR2 YYNGEE. Trimming took 2 bases from V and 0 from J, leaving 9 bases between them.

This chain uses TRBV10-3 with TRBJ2-7; 12 nucleotides match TRBD2. V shed 6 bases, J shed 1 base, and the junction held 4 bases outside the gene matches. The CDR3 loop spans 15 amino acids. Germline V gene sequence: CDR1 ENHRY, CDR2 SYGVKD. This CDR3 reads CAISAGTSGSYEQYF. The CDR3 DNA reads as TGTGCCATCAGCGCCGGGACTAGCGGGTCCTACGAGCAGTACTTC.

This chain joins TRBV11-2 and TRBJ2-7; D call uncertain. This CDR3 has 12 residues. Germline V gene lookup returns CDR1 SGHAT and CDR2 FQNNGV. Trimming removed 5 bases from V and 0 bases from J, with 5 bases in between. CDR3 DNA: TGTGCCAGCAGCGCAAGCTCCTACGAGCAGTACTTC. Residues: CASSASSYEQYF.

This clone was counted a few times. V is TRBV27 and J is TRBJ2-2, with unresolved D. This CDR3 spans 17 amino acids. Deletions cut 1 base from V and 1 base from J, with 13 bases between. Germline values: CDR1 MNHEY, CDR2 SMNVEV (reference sequence). In nucleotides, the CDR3 is TGTGCCAGCAGTTTATGGGCGGTACGAGGGAACACCGGGGAGCTGTTTTTT. Translation: CASSLWAVRGNTGELFF.

This clone was seen a handful of times. The chain uses TRBV10-3 and TRBJ2-5, with D tentatively TRBD1 (6 bases). The germline CDR1 and CDR2 sequences are ENHRY and SYGVKD. The CDR3 has 15 residues. V lost 6 bases, J lost 1 base, and 15 bases lay in between. The chain's CDR3 is CAISTNRQVQETQYF. CDR3 coding DNA: TGTGCCATCAGCACCAATCGACAGGTCCAAGAGACCCAGTACTTC.

The sample holds a few counts of this clone. Other nucleotide sequences in the sample specify the same CDR3. V usage is TRBV9 and J usage is TRBJ2-3, with TRBD2 matching 12 bases. The CDR3 totals 16 residues. Trimming cost V 3 bases and J 0 bases; bases outside gene matches: 2. Germline V gives CDR1 SGDLS, CDR2 YYNGEE. In DNA form, the CDR3 reads TGTGCCAGCAGCGCGGGGACTAGCGGGAGCACAGATACGCAGTATTTT. Translated: CASSAGTSGSTDTQYF.